The text below deals with one T cell receptor (beta chain). V was pared by 3 bases and J by 3 bases, with 1 base of the junction left unmatched. CDR1 SGHTA and CDR2 FQGTGA come from the germline V gene. CDR3 length: 13 residues. This sample is drawn from a study of blood T cell repertoires in COVID-19. Looking at the study overall: From the United States, Italy and Spain came samples of acute and convalescent COVID-19. Sample material is recorded as cDNA or gDNA derived from T cells, B-cell-depleted T cells, or PBMCs.

In the authors' methods: It was from reference gene primer amplification that nucleated cell counts were estimated. Sequencing used immunoSEQ multiplex PCR; TCRdb keeps in-frame clones, though not all of them. That table is the source of V, J and clone size, and D and trimming were worked out from the DNA. The sample consists of 85,000 to 100,000 clones, around 90% of them appearing once. Source material: peripheral blood. The chain joins TRBV7-3 to TRBJ1-2; 7 bases fit TRBD1. This TCR came from a man aged 50 to 59 with COVID-19, enrolled during active disease. The CDR3 sequence: CASSLQGDYGYTF. In DNA form, the CDR3 reads TGTGCCAGCAGCTTGCAGGGGGACTATGGCTACACCTTC.